These T cell receptor beta chains were read from a single sample in a study of metastatic and nonmetastatic thyroid tumors. With MiXCR, TCRdb called clones anew from the PCR reads. Among over 8,500 clones listed, 25% to 40% were seen once. The sequenced sample was adjacent normal tissue. These receptors were taken from a female donor with papillary thyroid cancer or a benign thyroid nodule (not recorded which). Some clones in this sample may be carry-over from other donors' samples. CDR3s include the opening cysteine and the closing phenylalanine or tryptophan. The order of the fields is CDR3 protein, CDR3 DNA, V gene, clone size, J gene, D gene, CDR3 length. A D gene is named only where the DNA matches it firmly. Only part of the rows carry a size: once, few, many, or a class if the clone is expanded.

CDR3: CSARTGGNTIYF
DNA: TGCAGTGCTCGGACAGGAGGAAACACCATATATTTT
V: TRBV20-1
size: NA
J: TRBJ1-3
D: TRBD1
length: 12

CDR3: CASSRRQGPVSNEQFF
DNA: TGTGCCAGCAGCCGACGCCAGGGGCCCGTCTCCAATGAGCAGTTCTTC
V: TRBV12-3/TRBV12-4
size: medium-sized
J: TRBJ2-1
D: NA
length: 16

CDR3: CASKNSWWEETQYF
DNA: TGTGCCAGCAAGAATTCGTGGTGGGAAGAGACCCAGTACTTC
V: TRBV27
size: NA
J: TRBJ2-5
D: NA
length: 14

CDR3: CSARETGQGFSYEQYF
DNA: TGCAGTGCTAGAGAGACTGGGCAGGGTTTTTCCTACGAGCAGTACTTC
V: TRBV20-1
size: NA
J: TRBJ2-7
D: NA
length: 16

CDR3: CSARDNTGELFF
DNA: TGCAGTGCTAGAGATAACACCGGGGAGCTGTTTTTT
V: TRBV20-1
size: NA
J: TRBJ2-2
D: NA
length: 12

CDR3: CASKASGSDEQYF
DNA: TGTGCCAGCAAGGCTAGCGGGAGTGACGAGCAGTACTTC
V: TRBV6-1
size: many
J: TRBJ2-7
D: TRBD2
length: 13

CDR3: CASSAPPGGGIGLNTGELFF
DNA: TGTGCCAGCAGTGCCCCTCCTGGTGGCGGGATTGGCCTTAACACCGGGGAGCTGTTTTTT
V: TRBV2
size: NA
J: TRBJ2-2
D: NA
length: 20

CDR3: CASSYQGIPGELFF
DNA: TGTGCCAGTAGTTACCAGGGTATACCCGGGGAGCTGTTTTTT
V: TRBV19
size: few
J: TRBJ2-2
D: NA
length: 14

CDR3: CASSLEYLRQETQYF
DNA: TGTGCCAGCAGCTTAGAGTACTTGCGGCAAGAGACCCAGTACTTC
V: TRBV7-2
size: NA
J: TRBJ2-5
D: NA
length: 15

CDR3: CASSFGSSYNEQFF
DNA: TGTGCAAGCAGTTTCGGGAGCTCCTACAATGAGCAGTTCTTC
V: TRBV12-3/TRBV12-4
size: NA
J: TRBJ2-1
D: NA
length: 14

CDR3: CSARTSGGTNSYNEQFF
DNA: TGCAGTGCCCGGACTAGCGGGGGAACAAACTCCTACAATGAGCAGTTCTTC
V: TRBV20-1
size: few
J: TRBJ2-1
D: TRBD2
length: 17

CDR3: CASSPDTYGYTF
DNA: TGCGCCAGCAGCCCAGACACCTATGGCTACACCTTC
V: TRBV5-1
size: few
J: TRBJ1-2
D: NA
length: 12

CDR3: CASSPAFGQGARSSYNEQFF
DNA: TGTGCCAGCAGCCCGGCGTTTGGGCAGGGGGCAAGGAGCTCCTACAATGAGCAGTTCTTC
V: TRBV16
size: NA
J: TRBJ2-1
D: TRBD1
length: 20

CDR3: CASSQVLVWTDTQYF
DNA: TGCGCCAGCAGCCAAGTCTTGGTTTGGACAGATACGCAGTATTTT
V: TRBV4-1
size: NA
J: TRBJ2-3
D: NA
length: 15

CDR3: CASSPESLAGSSRNTGELFF
DNA: TGTGCCAGCAGCCCCGAGTCCTTAGCGGGCTCTTCTCGCAACACCGGGGAGCTGTTTTTT
V: TRBV3-1
size: NA
J: TRBJ2-2
D: TRBD2
length: 20

CDR3: CASSLIRADTQYF
DNA: TGTGCCAGCAGCTTAATCAGGGCAGATACGCAGTATTTT
V: TRBV11-2
size: once
J: TRBJ2-3
D: NA
length: 13

CDR3: CASSTGQGSYGYTF
DNA: TGCGCCAGCAGCACCGGACAAGGCTCTTATGGCTACACCTTC
V: TRBV5-1
size: NA
J: TRBJ1-2
D: NA
length: 14

CDR3: CASSPAGSSYEQYF
DNA: TGTGCCAGCAGCCCAGCTGGGAGCTCCTACGAGCAGTACTTC
V: TRBV11-3
size: NA
J: TRBJ2-7
D: NA
length: 14

CDR3: CASSPQLRGGNEQFF
DNA: TGTGCCAGCAGTCCGCAACTACGAGGGGGGAATGAGCAGTTCTTC
V: TRBV27
size: few
J: TRBJ2-1
D: NA
length: 15

CDR3: CATSRERIGTVLDSNTWELFF
DNA: TGTGCCACCAGCAGAGAGAGGATCGGGACCGTACTTGACTCGAACACCTGGGAGCTGTTTTTT
V: TRBV15
size: NA
J: TRBJ2-2
D: NA
length: 21

CDR3: CASRGVIGLAGVNEQFF
DNA: TGCGCCAGCAGGGGGGTAATTGGGCTAGCGGGAGTCAATGAGCAGTTCTTC
V: TRBV10-2
size: NA
J: TRBJ2-1
D: TRBD2
length: 17

CDR3: CAGWISPGTELTGEQYF
DNA: TGTGCCGGCTGGATAAGCCCCGGGACAGAGTTGACGGGCGAGCAGTACTTC
V: TRBV30
size: few
J: TRBJ2-7
D: TRBD1
length: 17

CDR3: CASSPTSGGGNEQFF
DNA: TGCGCCAGCAGCCCAACTAGCGGGGGGGGTAATGAGCAGTTCTTC
V: TRBV5-1
size: few
J: TRBJ2-1
D: TRBD2
length: 15

CDR3: CASNKIADSPLHF
DNA: TGTGCCAGCAACAAAATTGCGGATTCACCCCTCCACTTT
V: TRBV12-3/TRBV12-4
size: NA
J: TRBJ1-6
D: NA
length: 13

CDR3: CASSLGGPQEAFF
DNA: TGTGCCAGCAGCTTAGGGGGTCCGCAGGAAGCTTTCTTT
V: TRBV11-2
size: NA
J: TRBJ1-1
D: NA
length: 13

CDR3: CASSVDFREMDEQYF
DNA: TGTGCCAGCAGCGTAGATTTCCGTGAAATGGACGAGCAGTACTTC
V: TRBV9
size: few
J: TRBJ2-7
D: NA
length: 15

CDR3: CARRLTVYHQYF
DNA: TGTGCAAGAAGGCTGACAGTTTACCACCAGTACTTC
V: TRBV28
size: NA
J: TRBJ2-7
D: NA
length: 12

CDR3: CASRTTSGGLDEQFF
DNA: TGTGCCAGCAGGACGACTAGCGGGGGCCTAGATGAGCAGTTCTTC
V: TRBV12-3/TRBV12-4
size: NA
J: TRBJ2-1
D: TRBD2
length: 15

CDR3: CSARGPGLEETQYF
DNA: TGCAGTGCTAGAGGTCCGGGACTAGAAGAGACCCAGTACTTC
V: TRBV20-1
size: few
J: TRBJ2-5
D: TRBD2
length: 14

CDR3: CASSQPQWFTQQFF
DNA: TGCGCCAGCAGCCAACCTCAGTGGTTCACTCAGCAGTTCTTC
V: TRBV5-1
size: NA
J: TRBJ2-1
D: NA
length: 14

CDR3: CASSLVSTGLAGESYDQYF
DNA: TGCGCCAGCAGCTTGGTCTCTACGGGACTAGCGGGAGAGTCCTACGATCAGTACTTC
V: TRBV5-1
size: once
J: TRBJ2-7
D: TRBD2
length: 19

CDR3: CASSLASSGPYEQYF
DNA: TGTGCCAGTAGTCTGGCGTCTAGCGGTCCCTACGAGCAGTACTTC
V: TRBV19
size: few
J: TRBJ2-7
D: TRBD2
length: 15

CDR3: CTVEGQVGEQYF
DNA: TGCACCGTAGAGGGACAGGTTGGCGAGCAGTACTTC
V: TRBV20-1
size: NA
J: TRBJ2-7
D: TRBD1
length: 12

CDR3: CASSLAGAGRSTDTQYF
DNA: TGTGCCAGCAGTTTAGCGGGAGCGGGCCGAAGCACAGATACGCAGTATTTT
V: TRBV12-3/TRBV12-4
size: NA
J: TRBJ2-3
D: NA
length: 17

CDR3: CASSQGTGGYEQYF
DNA: TGTGCCAGCAGCCAAGGGACAGGGGGCTACGAGCAGTACTTC
V: TRBV3-1
size: NA
J: TRBJ2-7
D: TRBD1
length: 14

CDR3: CAIRMRQDGSYGYTF
DNA: TGTGCCATCAGGATGAGACAGGATGGGTCGTATGGCTACACCTTC
V: TRBV10-3
size: few
J: TRBJ1-2
D: NA
length: 15

CDR3: CASSSRQDHNQPQHF
DNA: TGCGCCAGCAGCTCCAGACAGGACCACAATCAGCCCCAGCATTTT
V: TRBV4-1
size: NA
J: TRBJ1-5
D: NA
length: 15

CDR3: CSASAGASSHEQYF
DNA: TGCAGTGCTAGCGCCGGCGCCTCGTCCCACGAGCAGTACTTC
V: TRBV20-1
size: NA
J: TRBJ2-7
D: NA
length: 14

CDR3: CASRGLAGGPYTGELFF
DNA: TGTGCCAGCAGGGGACTAGCGGGGGGGCCATACACCGGGGAGCTGTTTTTT
V: TRBV2
size: NA
J: TRBJ2-2
D: TRBD2
length: 17

CDR3: CASSYGGQVNTEAFF
DNA: TGTGCCAGCAGTTACGGGGGACAGGTGAACACTGAAGCTTTCTTT
V: TRBV6-5
size: large
J: TRBJ1-1
D: TRBD1
length: 15

CDR3: CASSADRDNSPLHF
DNA: TGTGCCAGCAGTGCGGACCGAGATAATTCACCCCTCCACTTT
V: TRBV6-4
size: NA
J: TRBJ1-6
D: NA
length: 14

CDR3: CASCTGGDNQPQHF
DNA: TGTGCCAGCTGTACAGGGGGAGACAATCAGCCCCAGCATTTT
V: TRBV18
size: NA
J: TRBJ1-5
D: TRBD1
length: 14

CDR3: CASSEFRGRETQYF
DNA: TGTGCCAGCAGTGAATTCCGGGGAAGAGAGACCCAGTACTTC
V: TRBV2
size: NA
J: TRBJ2-5
D: NA
length: 14

CDR3: CASSRGSTPGANVLTF
DNA: TGTGCCAGCAGCCGGGGGAGTACGCCCGGGGCCAACGTCCTGACTTTC
V: TRBV3-1
size: NA
J: TRBJ2-6
D: NA
length: 16

CDR3: CASSLVRRPTEAFF
DNA: TGTGCCAGCAGCTTGGTCAGGAGGCCCACTGAAGCTTTCTTT
V: TRBV11-3
size: NA
J: TRBJ1-1
D: NA
length: 14

CDR3: CASSPRQGIPHEQYF
DNA: TGTGCCAGCAGTCCAAGGCAGGGTATTCCCCACGAGCAGTACTTC
V: TRBV28
size: medium-sized
J: TRBJ2-7
D: NA
length: 15

CDR3: CASSLESSYNSPLHF
DNA: TGTGCCAGCAGCTTAGAGAGCTCCTATAATTCACCCCTCCACTTT
V: TRBV7-9
size: NA
J: TRBJ1-6
D: NA
length: 15

CDR3: CASSLWGDEYGYTF
DNA: TGTGCCAGCAGCTTATGGGGAGATGAATATGGCTACACCTTC
V: TRBV5-4
size: many
J: TRBJ1-2
D: NA
length: 14

CDR3: CSASGVLAGGFFSYEQYF
DNA: TGCAGTGCTAGTGGGGTTCTAGCGGGAGGGTTTTTTAGCTACGAGCAGTACTTC
V: TRBV20-1
size: medium-sized
J: TRBJ2-7
D: TRBD2
length: 18

CDR3: CATSRERIGTGLDSSTVELFF
DNA: TGTGCCACCAGCAGAGAGAGGATCGGGACCGGACTTGACTCGAGCACCGTGGAGCTGTTTTTT
V: TRBV15
size: NA
J: TRBJ2-2
D: NA
length: 21

CDR3: CASSLLRDEAFF
DNA: TGCGCCAGCAGCTTGTTGCGGGATGAAGCTTTCTTT
V: TRBV5-1
size: NA
J: TRBJ1-1
D: NA
length: 12

CDR3: CASSLVGQITDTQYF
DNA: TGCGCCAGCAGCTTGGTAGGACAGATCACAGATACGCAGTATTTT
V: TRBV5-1
size: NA
J: TRBJ2-3
D: NA
length: 15

CDR3: CASPFFGLAGVEQYF
DNA: TGTGCCAGCCCCTTCTTCGGGCTAGCGGGAGTCGAGCAGTACTTC
V: TRBV7-7
size: NA
J: TRBJ2-7
D: TRBD2
length: 15

CDR3: CASILSGMRGTGELFF
DNA: TGTGCCAGCATCCTAAGCGGGATGCGAGGCACCGGGGAGCTGTTTTTT
V: TRBV28
size: few
J: TRBJ2-2
D: TRBD2
length: 16

CDR3: CSARDGAGNQPQHF
DNA: TGCAGTGCTAGAGATGGGGCCGGCAATCAGCCCCAGCATTTT
V: TRBV20-1
size: few
J: TRBJ1-5
D: NA
length: 14